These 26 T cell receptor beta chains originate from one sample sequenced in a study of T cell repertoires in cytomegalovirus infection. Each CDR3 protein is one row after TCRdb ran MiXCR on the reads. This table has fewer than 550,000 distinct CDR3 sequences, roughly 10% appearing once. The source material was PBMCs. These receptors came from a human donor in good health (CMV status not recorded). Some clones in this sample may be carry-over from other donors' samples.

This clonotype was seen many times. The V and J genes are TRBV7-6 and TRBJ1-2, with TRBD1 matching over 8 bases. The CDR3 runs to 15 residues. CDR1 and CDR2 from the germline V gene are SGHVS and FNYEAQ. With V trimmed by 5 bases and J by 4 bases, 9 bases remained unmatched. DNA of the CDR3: TGTGCCAGCAGCCCCCGTTCGGGACAGGTCTATGGCTACACCTTC. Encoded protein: CASSPRSGQVYGYTF.

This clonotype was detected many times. CDR3 DNA sequence: TGTGCCAGCAGCGCGGACGTCTCTGGAAACACCATATATTTT. It translates to CASSADVSGNTIYF. V is TRBV5-8 and J is TRBJ1-3; D gene unclear. V was shortened by 4 bases and J by 0 bases, with 8 bases between the two germline ends. The CDR3 has 14 amino acids. Per germline, CDR1 SGHTS and CDR2 YDEGEE.

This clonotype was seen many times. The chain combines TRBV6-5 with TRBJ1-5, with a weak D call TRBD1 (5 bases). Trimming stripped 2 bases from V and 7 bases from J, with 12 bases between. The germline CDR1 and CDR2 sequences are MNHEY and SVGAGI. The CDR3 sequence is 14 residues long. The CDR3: CASSYQQGTQPQHF. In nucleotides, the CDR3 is TGTGCCAGCAGTTACCAGCAGGGAACCCAGCCCCAGCATTTT.

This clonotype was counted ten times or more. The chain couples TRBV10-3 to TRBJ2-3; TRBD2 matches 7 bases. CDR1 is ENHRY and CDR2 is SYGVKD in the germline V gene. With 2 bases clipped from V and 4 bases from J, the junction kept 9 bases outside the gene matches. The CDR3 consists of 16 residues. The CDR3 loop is CAISEGLRGKSDTQYF. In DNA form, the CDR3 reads TGTGCCATCAGTGAGGGTCTGCGGGGGAAGTCAGATACGCAGTATTTT.

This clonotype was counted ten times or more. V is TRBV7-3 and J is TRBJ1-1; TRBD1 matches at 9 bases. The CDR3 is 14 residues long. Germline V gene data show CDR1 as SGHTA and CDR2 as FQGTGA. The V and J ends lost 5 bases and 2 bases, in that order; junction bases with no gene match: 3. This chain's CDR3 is CASSATGGNTEAFF. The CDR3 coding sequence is TGTGCCAGCAGCGCGACAGGGGGTAACACTGAAGCTTTCTTT.

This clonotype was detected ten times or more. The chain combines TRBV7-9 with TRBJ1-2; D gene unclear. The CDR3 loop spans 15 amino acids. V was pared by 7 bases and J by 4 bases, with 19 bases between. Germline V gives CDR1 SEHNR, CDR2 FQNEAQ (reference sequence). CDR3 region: CASNPPGSSVYGYTF. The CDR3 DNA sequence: TGTGCCAGCAACCCCCCGGGTTCCTCCGTCTATGGCTACACCTTC.

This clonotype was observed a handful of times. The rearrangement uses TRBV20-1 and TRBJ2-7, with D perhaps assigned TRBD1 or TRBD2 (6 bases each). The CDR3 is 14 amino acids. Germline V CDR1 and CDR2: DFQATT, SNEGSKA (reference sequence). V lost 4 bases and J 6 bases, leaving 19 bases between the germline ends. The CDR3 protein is CSAILLRGGTEQYF. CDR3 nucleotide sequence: TGCAGTGCTATTCTACTCAGGGGAGGAACCGAGCAGTACTTC.

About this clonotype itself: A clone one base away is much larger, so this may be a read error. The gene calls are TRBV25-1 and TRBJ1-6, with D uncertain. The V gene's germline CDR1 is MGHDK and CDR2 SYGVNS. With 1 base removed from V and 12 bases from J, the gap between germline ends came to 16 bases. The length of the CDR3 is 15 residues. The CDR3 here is CASSESAFQGRPLHF. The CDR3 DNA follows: TGTGCCAGCAGTGAATCTGCTTTTCAAGGGCGACCCCTCCACTTT.

The CDR3 nucleotides are TGTGCCAGCAGTTTCACTAGCGGGAGGGGCCCAAATGAGCAGTTCTTC. It translates to CASSFTSGRGPNEQFF. The chain uses TRBV28 and TRBJ2-1; 13 nucleotides align to TRBD2. Germline CDR1 is MDHEN and CDR2 is SYDVKM. Germline trimming cut 3 bases from V and 7 bases from J; bases unmatched to any gene: 6. The CDR3 has 16 residues.

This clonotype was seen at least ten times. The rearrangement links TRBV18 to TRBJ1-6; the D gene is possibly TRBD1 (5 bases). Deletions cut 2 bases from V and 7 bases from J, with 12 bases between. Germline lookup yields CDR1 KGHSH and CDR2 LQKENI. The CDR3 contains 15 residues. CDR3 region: CASSPVRGLNSPLHF. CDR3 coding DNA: TGTGCCAGCTCACCAGTAAGGGGCCTAAATTCACCCCTCCACTTT.

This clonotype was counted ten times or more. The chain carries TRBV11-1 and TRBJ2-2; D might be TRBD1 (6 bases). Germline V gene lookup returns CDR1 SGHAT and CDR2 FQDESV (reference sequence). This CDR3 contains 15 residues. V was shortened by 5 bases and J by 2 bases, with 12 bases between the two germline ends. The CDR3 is CASSIRDTNTGELFF. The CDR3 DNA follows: TGTGCCAGCAGCATCCGGGACACCAACACCGGGGAGCTGTTTTTT.

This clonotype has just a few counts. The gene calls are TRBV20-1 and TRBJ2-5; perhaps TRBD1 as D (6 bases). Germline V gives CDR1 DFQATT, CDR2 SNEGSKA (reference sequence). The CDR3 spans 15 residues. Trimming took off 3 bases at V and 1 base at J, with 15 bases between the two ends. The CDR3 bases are TGCAGTGCTAGGGGGAGTAGGACAGCCCAAGAGACCCAGTACTTC. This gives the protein CSARGSRTAQETQYF.

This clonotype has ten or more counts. CDR3 sequence reads: CASSSHRGNEQFF. CDR3 coding DNA: TGTGCCAGCAGCTCTCACAGGGGCAATGAGCAGTTCTTC. The chain has TRBV7-8 and TRBJ2-1; TRBD1 agrees at 7 bases. Trimming removed 4 bases from V and 6 bases from J; junction bases left unmatched: 3. CDR3 length equals 13 residues. The V gene's germline CDR1 is SGHVS and CDR2 FQNEAQ.

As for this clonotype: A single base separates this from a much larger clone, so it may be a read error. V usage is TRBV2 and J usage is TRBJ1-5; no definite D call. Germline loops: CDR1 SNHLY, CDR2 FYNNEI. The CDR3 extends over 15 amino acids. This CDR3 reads CVSSRQGGSNQPQHF. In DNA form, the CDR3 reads TGTGTCAGCAGCAGACAAGGAGGCAGCAATCAGCCCCAGCATTTT.

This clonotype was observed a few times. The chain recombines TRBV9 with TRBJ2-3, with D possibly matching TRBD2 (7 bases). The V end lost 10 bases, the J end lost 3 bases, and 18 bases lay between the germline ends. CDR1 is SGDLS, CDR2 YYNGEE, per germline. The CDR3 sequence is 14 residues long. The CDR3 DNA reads TGTGCCTCGAAGGGGGGGGCCGGAACAGATACGCAGTATTTT. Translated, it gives CASKGGAGTDTQYF.

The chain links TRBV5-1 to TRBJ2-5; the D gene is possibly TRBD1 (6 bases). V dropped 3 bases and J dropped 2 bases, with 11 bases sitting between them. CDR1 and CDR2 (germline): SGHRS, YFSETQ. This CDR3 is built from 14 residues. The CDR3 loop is CASSYMDSQETQYF. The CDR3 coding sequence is TGCGCCAGCAGCTACATGGACAGTCAAGAGACCCAGTACTTC.

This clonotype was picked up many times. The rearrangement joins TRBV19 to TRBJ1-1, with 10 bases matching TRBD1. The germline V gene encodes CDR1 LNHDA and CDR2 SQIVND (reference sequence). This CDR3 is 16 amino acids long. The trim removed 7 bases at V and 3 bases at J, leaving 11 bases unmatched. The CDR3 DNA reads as TGTGCCAGTAAGGGCGGTTCCGGACAGGGGGACACTGAAGCTTTCTTT. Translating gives CASKGGSGQGDTEAFF.

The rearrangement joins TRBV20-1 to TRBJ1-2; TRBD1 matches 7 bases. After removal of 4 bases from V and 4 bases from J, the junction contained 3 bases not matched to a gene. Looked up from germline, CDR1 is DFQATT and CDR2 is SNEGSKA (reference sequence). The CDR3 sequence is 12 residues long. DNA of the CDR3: TGCAGTGCTACAGGGGGGCCCTATGGCTACACCTTC. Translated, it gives CSATGGPYGYTF.

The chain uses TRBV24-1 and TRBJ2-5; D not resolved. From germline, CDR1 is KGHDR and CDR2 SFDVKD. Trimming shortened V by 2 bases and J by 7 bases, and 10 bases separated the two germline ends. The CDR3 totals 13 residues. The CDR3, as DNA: TGTGCCACCAGTGATTCATTACCGGCGACCCAGTACTTC. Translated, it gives CATSDSLPATQYF.

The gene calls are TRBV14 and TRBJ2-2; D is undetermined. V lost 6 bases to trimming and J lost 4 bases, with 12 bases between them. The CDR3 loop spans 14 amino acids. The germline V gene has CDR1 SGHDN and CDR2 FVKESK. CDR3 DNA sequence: TGTGCCAGCAGAACCGGGTCTCCCACCGGGGAGCTGTTTTTT. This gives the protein CASRTGSPTGELFF.

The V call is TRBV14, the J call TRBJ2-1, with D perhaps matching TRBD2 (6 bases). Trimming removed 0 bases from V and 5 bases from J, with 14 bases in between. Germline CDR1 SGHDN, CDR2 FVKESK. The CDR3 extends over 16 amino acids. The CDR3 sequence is CASSQDTGGVNNEQFF. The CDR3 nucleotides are TGTGCCAGCAGCCAAGATACAGGCGGGGTAAACAATGAGCAGTTCTTC.

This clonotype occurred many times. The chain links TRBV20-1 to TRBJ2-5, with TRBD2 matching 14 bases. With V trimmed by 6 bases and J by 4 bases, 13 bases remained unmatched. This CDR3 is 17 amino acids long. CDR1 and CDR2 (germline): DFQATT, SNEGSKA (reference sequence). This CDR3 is CSAHPGLAGVGLETQYF. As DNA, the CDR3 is TGCAGTGCCCATCCGGGACTAGCGGGAGTTGGATTAGAGACCCAGTACTTC.

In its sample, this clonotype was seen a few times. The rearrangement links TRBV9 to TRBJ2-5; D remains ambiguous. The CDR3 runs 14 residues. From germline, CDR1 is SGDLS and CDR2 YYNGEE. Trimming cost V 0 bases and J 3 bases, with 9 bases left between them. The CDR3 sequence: CASSVGADEETQYF. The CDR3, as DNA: TGTGCCAGCAGCGTAGGGGCAGACGAAGAGACCCAGTACTTC.

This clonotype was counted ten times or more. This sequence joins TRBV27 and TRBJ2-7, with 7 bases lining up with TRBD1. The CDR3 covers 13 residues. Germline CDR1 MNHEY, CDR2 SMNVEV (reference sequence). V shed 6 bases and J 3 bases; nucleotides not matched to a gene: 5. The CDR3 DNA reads TGTGCCAGCAGCCAGACAGGGATCTACGAGCAGTACTTC. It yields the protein CASSQTGIYEQYF.

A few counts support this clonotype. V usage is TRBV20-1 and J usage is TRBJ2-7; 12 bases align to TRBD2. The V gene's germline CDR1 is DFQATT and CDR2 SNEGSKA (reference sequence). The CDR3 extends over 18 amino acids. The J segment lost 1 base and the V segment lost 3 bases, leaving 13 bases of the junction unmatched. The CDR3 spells CSARYPGTSGPSSYEQYF. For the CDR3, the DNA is TGCAGTGCTAGGTACCCCGGGACTAGCGGGCCCTCATCCTACGAGCAGTACTTC.

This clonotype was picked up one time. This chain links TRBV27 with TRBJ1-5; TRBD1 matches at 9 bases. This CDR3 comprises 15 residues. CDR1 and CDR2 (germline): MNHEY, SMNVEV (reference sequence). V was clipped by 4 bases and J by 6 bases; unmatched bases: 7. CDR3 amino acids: CASSSRTGARQPQHF. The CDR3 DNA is TGTGCCAGCAGTTCCCGGACAGGGGCTCGTCAGCCCCAGCATTTT.